This TCR beta chain was recorded in a study of cytomegalovirus exposure and HLA in healthy donors. The study ran its PCR with 60 Vbeta and 13 Jbeta primers. The assay was immunoSEQ multiplex PCR, and TCRdb's table has in-frame clones only and misses some. The sample yields about 120,000 clones, around 81% seen once. This clonotype was sampled from a woman aged 30 to 39 in good health and CMV-seronegative. The sequenced sample was PBMCs.

The CDR3 protein is CASSLGLYTYNEQFF. Written as DNA, the CDR3 is TGTGCCAGCAGTTTAGGACTATATACCTACAATGAGCAGTTCTTC. The J gene is TRBJ2-1, the V gene TRBV28, with D perhaps TRBD2 (6 bases). Between the trimmed V and J ends, which lost 2 bases and 2 bases, there was a span of 10 bases. The germline V gene encodes CDR1 MDHEN and CDR2 SYDVKM. The CDR3 sequence is 15 residues long.